What follows are 28 T cell receptor beta chains derived from one specimen sequenced in a study of OX40 agonist ivuxolimab in advanced cancers. Libraries were built with the immunoSEQ multiplex PCR assay. TCRdb retrieved this table from immuneACCESS and kept in-frame rearrangements only. Not all clones are present; in checked studies, unresolved V genes account for under half, and no reason is known for the remainder. The sample table contains nearly 45,000 clones; only one count was recorded for about 80% of them. The ten top clones hold about 4% of the sample. The sequencing used CD4+ or CD8+ T cells sorted from blood, collected in a trial of the OX40 agonist ivuxolimab. The receptor source for this set is an adult with an advanced solid tumor such as melanoma, head and neck, liver or kidney cancer.

V and J are TRBV9 and TRBJ2-1; maybe TRBD2 (5 bases). Trimming took 4 bases from V and 1 from J, leaving 12 bases between them. CDR1 is SGDLS and CDR2 is YYNGEE in the germline V gene. The CDR3 is 15 residues long. CDR3: CASSPYRGSYNEQFF. The CDR3 DNA is TGTGCCAGCAGCCCTTATCGGGGTTCCTACAATGAGCAGTTCTTC. Full variable domain (missing parts from reference TRBV9 and TRBJ2-1): DSGVTQTPKHLITATGQRVTLRCSPRSGDLSVYWYQQSLDQGLQFLIQYYNGEERAKGNILERFSAQQFPDLHSELNLSSLELGDSALYFCASSPYRGSYNEQFFGPGTRLTVL.

The genes are TRBV5-1 and TRBJ1-5; D is unresolved. The CDR3 loop spans 15 amino acids. The V gene lost 0 bases and the J gene lost 0 bases, with 7 bases spanning the gap. The germline V gene has CDR1 SGHRS and CDR2 YFSETQ. The CDR3 reads CASSLGGYSNQPQHF. CDR3 sequence (DNA): TGCGCCAGCAGCTTGGGGGGATATAGCAATCAGCCCCAGCATTTT.

V usage is TRBV18 and J usage is TRBJ1-1; D not certain. Germline CDR1 reads KGHSH; CDR2 reads LQKENI. V was cut by 4 bases and J by 6 bases, with 9 bases left in between. The CDR3 covers 12 residues. The chain's CDR3 is CASSQGRSEAFF. The CDR3 DNA follows: TGTGCCAGCTCACAAGGAAGGTCTGAAGCTTTCTTT.

The chain recombines TRBV19 with TRBJ2-3, with 8 positions matching TRBD2. In germline, CDR1 is LNHDA, CDR2 SQIVND (reference sequence). V was clipped by 6 bases and J by 2 bases; unmatched bases: 4. CDR3 length: 14 amino acids. As DNA, the CDR3 is TGTGCCAGTAGACCAGCGGGAGACACAGATACGCAGTATTTT. Amino acid sequence: CASRPAGDTDTQYF.

The rearrangement joins TRBV7-8 to TRBJ1-2; D uncertain. CDR1 is SGHVS, CDR2 FQNEAQ, per germline. V was shortened by 5 bases and J by 2 bases, with 18 bases between the two germline ends. There are 16 residues in the CDR3. This chain's CDR3 is CASSVGVLRRNYGYTF. The CDR3 coding sequence is TGTGCCAGCAGCGTGGGAGTGCTTCGGCGGAACTATGGCTACACCTTC.

The V call is TRBV7-2, the J call TRBJ1-2; a weak D match, TRBD1 (5 bases). Germline loops: CDR1 SGHTA, CDR2 FQGNSA. The CDR3 runs to 13 residues. V dropped 5 bases and J dropped 8 bases, with 15 bases sitting between them. This CDR3 is CASSQDTTGGYTF. The CDR3 DNA reads as TGTGCCAGCAGCCAGGACACGACGGGGGGCTACACCTTC.

The chain links TRBV9 to TRBJ2-1; possible D gene TRBD2, 6 bases. The germline V and J ends were trimmed by 1 base and 7 bases, with 12 bases remaining between them. Germline loops: CDR1 SGDLS, CDR2 YYNGEE. This CDR3 contains 14 residues. The CDR3 DNA follows: TGTGCCAGCAGCGTACGGGAGTTCGTGAATGAGCAGTTCTTC. Translation gives CASSVREFVNEQFF.

This sequence joins TRBV29-1 and TRBJ1-4, with D tentatively TRBD1 (5 bases). Germline V gene lookup returns CDR1 SQVTM and CDR2 ANQGSEA. The CDR3 contains 13 residues. V dropped 6 bases and J dropped 11 bases, with 19 bases sitting between them. The CDR3 loop is CSVSDTDNKKLFF. The DNA of the CDR3 is TGCAGCGTCTCGGACACCGACAATAAGAAACTGTTTTTT.

The chain combines TRBV7-9 with TRBJ1-6; D gene ambiguous. Germline values: CDR1 SEHNR, CDR2 FQNEAQ (reference sequence). The CDR3 runs 13 residues. V was shortened by 3 bases and J by 11 bases, with 11 bases between the two germline ends. The CDR3 bases are TGTGCCAGCAGCTTTGACGGAGCGGCACCCCTCCACTTT. It encodes CASSFDGAAPLHF.

In the case of this clone: Additional DNA sequences in this sample encode the identical CDR3. CDR3 region: CASRLAGVETQYF. DNA for the CDR3: TGTGCCAGCAGGCTAGCGGGAGTAGAGACCCAGTACTTC. V usage is TRBV6-1 and J usage is TRBJ2-5; 10 nucleotides line up with TRBD2. The V and J ends lost 6 bases and 4 bases, in that order; junction bases with no gene match: 2. CDR3 length: 13 amino acids. Per the germline V gene, CDR1 is MNHNS and CDR2 is SASEGT.

The V call is TRBV7-2, the J call TRBJ1-5, with TRBD1 identical over 7 bases. Germline CDR1 SGHTA, CDR2 FQGNSA. This CDR3 region has 13 residues. V gave up 5 bases and J gave up 6 bases; unmatched junction bases: 4. CDR3 nucleotides: TGTGCCAGCAGCCTCCAGGGGGGTCAGCCCCAGCATTTT. Protein sequence: CASSLQGGQPQHF.

The V and J genes are TRBV5-4 and TRBJ2-7; TRBD1 is a possible D gene (6 bases). V was trimmed by 9 bases and J by 0 bases, leaving 16 bases between them. The CDR3 runs 14 residues. Germline-derived CDR1 and CDR2 are SGHNT and YYREEE (reference sequence). CDR3 DNA: TGTGCCACCAGACAGGCATCGGGCTCCTACGAGCAGTACTTC. Translation: CATRQASGSYEQYF.

This rearrangement joins TRBV28 to TRBJ1-1; D gene unclear. The CDR3 has 13 residues. Trimming took off 5 bases at V and 8 bases at J, with 15 bases between the two ends. Looked up from germline, CDR1 is MDHEN and CDR2 is SYDVKM. The DNA of the CDR3 is TGTGCCAGCAGTACCCCCGGGAGGGCCGAAGCTTTCTTT. Translating gives CASSTPGRAEAFF.

The table lists this clone with a few counts. V is TRBV11-2 and J is TRBJ2-7, with 7 bases matching TRBD1. V shed 5 bases and J 1 base; nucleotides not matched to a gene: 5. The CDR3 is 14 amino acids. CDR1 SGHAT and CDR2 FQNNGV come from the germline V gene. In nucleotides, the CDR3 is TGTGCCAGCAGCCCGGGACAGTTATCCTACGAGCAGTACTTC. It specifies CASSPGQLSYEQYF. The full variable domain, in which reference TRBV11-2 and TRBJ2-7 provide the parts outside the CDR3, is EAGVAQSPRYKIIEKRQSVAFWCNPISGHATLYWYQQILGQGPKLLIQFQNNGVVDDSQLPKDRFSAERLKGVDSTLKIQPAKLEDSAVYLCASSPGQLSYEQYFGPGTRLTVT.

The CDR3 sequence is CASSSTPPDMATGELFF. CDR3 DNA: TGTGCCAGCAGTTCGACCCCTCCAGATATGGCCACCGGGGAGCTGTTTTTT. This rearrangement joins TRBV27 to TRBJ2-2; D is unclear. CDR1 and CDR2 from the germline V gene are MNHEY and SMNVEV (reference sequence). Trimming removed 4 bases from V and 4 bases from J, with 19 bases in between. This CDR3 region has 17 residues.

This chain uses TRBV6-5 with TRBJ2-3; maybe TRBD2 (5 bases). From germline, CDR1 is MNHEY and CDR2 SVGAGI. The CDR3 consists of 14 residues. Deletions cut 5 bases from V and 2 bases from J, with 11 bases between. This chain's CDR3 is CASSLDYLTDTQYF. CDR3 nucleotides: TGTGCCAGCAGTCTTGACTACCTCACAGATACGCAGTATTTT.

The J gene is TRBJ1-3, the V gene TRBV7-9; D perhaps matches TRBD1 (5 bases). CDR1 SEHNR and CDR2 FQNEAQ come from the germline V gene (reference sequence). The CDR3 has 14 amino acids. V lost 3 bases and J 4 bases, leaving 10 bases between the germline ends. CDR3 coding DNA: TGTGCCAGCAGCTTGGCGGGGCAGGGAAACACCATATATTTT. Amino acids: CASSLAGQGNTIYF.

V is TRBV19 and J is TRBJ1-4, with TRBD1 identical over 7 bases. The CDR3 runs 12 residues. Per the germline V gene, CDR1 is LNHDA and CDR2 is SQIVND (reference sequence). The ends lost 10 bases at V and 3 bases at J; junction bases unmatched: 2. DNA of the CDR3: TGTGCCAACGGGACAGCTAATGAAAAACTGTTTTTT. This sequence encodes CANGTANEKLFF.

This clone was found once. The genes are TRBV7-2 and TRBJ2-4; 13 bases are shared with TRBD2. J lost 9 bases, V lost 2 bases, and 1 base had no gene match. The CDR3 contains 14 residues. The V gene's germline CDR1 is SGHTA and CDR2 FQGNSA. CDR3 sequence: CASSLTSGRGIQYF. The CDR3 coding sequence is TGTGCCAGCAGCTTAACTAGCGGGAGGGGCATTCAGTACTTC.

A single count supports this clone. The chain uses TRBV5-1 and TRBJ2-5, with a tentative D call TRBD1 (6 bases). V lost 0 bases and J lost 5, with 11 bases in between. CDR3 length: 14 residues. Germline V gene lookup returns CDR1 SGHRS and CDR2 YFSETQ. The CDR3 reads CASSLEGVSETQYF. The CDR3 nucleotides read TGCGCCAGCAGCTTGGAGGGGGTTTCGGAGACCCAGTACTTC.

This chain joins TRBV12-5 and TRBJ2-1; 9 nucleotides align to TRBD1. V lost 3 bases and J lost 7; bases outside the gene matches: 7. Germline CDR1 reads LGHNT; CDR2 reads FRNRAP. CDR3 length: 15 residues. CDR3 in DNA: TGTGCTAGTGGTTTCACAGGGGGCGCGGGGAATGAGCAGTTCTTC. Its protein is CASGFTGGAGNEQFF. Combining the CDR3 with reference TRBV12-5 and TRBJ2-1 gives the whole variable domain DARVTQTPRHKVTEMGQEVTMRCQPILGHNTVFWYRQTMMQGLELLAYFRNRAPLDDSGMPKDRFSAEMPDATLATLKIQPSEPRDSAVYFCASGFTGGAGNEQFFGPGTRLTVL.

This chain joins TRBV5-4 and TRBJ2-7; D gene unclear. CDR1 SGHNT and CDR2 YYREEE come from the germline V gene (reference sequence). The CDR3 consists of 13 residues. With 3 bases removed from V and 2 bases from J, the gap between germline ends came to 9 bases. CDR3 bases: TGTGCCAGCAGCTCAAAAGGAGCCTACGAGCAGTACTTC. Amino acids: CASSSKGAYEQYF.

This chain links TRBV9 with TRBJ1-3; D is unclear. The germline V gene has CDR1 SGDLS and CDR2 YYNGEE. The CDR3 loop spans 13 amino acids. V dropped 1 base and J dropped 3 bases, with 5 bases sitting between them. The CDR3 spells CASSVSFGNTIYF. CDR3 nucleotides: TGTGCCAGCAGCGTATCTTTTGGAAACACCATATATTTT.

This clone was counted only a few times. The J gene is TRBJ1-2, the V gene TRBV7-9, with 8 bases lining up with TRBD1. The germline gives CDR1 SEHNR, CDR2 FQNEAQ (reference sequence). The CDR3 contains 18 residues. Trimming at V came to 6 bases and at J to 2 bases, leaving 17 bases not matched to a gene. DNA of the CDR3: TGTGCCAGCAGAGGACAGGGAAAAATGCTTCGTGAAAACTATGGCTACACCTTC. Translation: CASRGQGKMLRENYGYTF.

The chain links TRBV11-2 to TRBJ2-1; D is undetermined. Germline lookup yields CDR1 SGHAT and CDR2 FQNNGV. This CDR3 contains 12 residues. The V gene lost 2 bases and the J gene lost 7 bases, with 6 bases spanning the gap. CDR3 DNA sequence: TGTGCCAGCAGCTTATTAAGAAATGAGCAGTTCTTC. Its translation: CASSLLRNEQFF.

In this sample, this clone turned up once. The chain combines TRBV29-1 with TRBJ2-3; perhaps TRBD2 as D (6 bases). The V end was cut by 3 bases, the J end by 1 base, with 14 bases between. Germline lookup yields CDR1 SQVTM and CDR2 ANQGSEA. The CDR3 has 15 residues. The CDR3 region has the DNA TGCAGCGTTGACAAGGAGACTAGTGGCACAGATACGCAGTATTTT. Amino acids: CSVDKETSGTDTQYF.

The genes are TRBV6-5 and TRBJ2-2; no definite D call. V was clipped by 7 bases and J by 8 bases, with 14 bases between them. CDR3 length: 13 residues. Germline lookup yields CDR1 MNHEY and CDR2 SVGAGI. CDR3 in amino acids: CASTKGSPGELFF. The CDR3 DNA reads TGTGCCAGCACCAAGGGTAGTCCGGGGGAGCTGTTTTTT.

This chain uses TRBV15 with TRBJ1-1; perhaps TRBD1 as D (5 bases). Trimming pared 4 bases from V and 1 base from J, leaving 13 bases between. This CDR3 spans 15 amino acids. Germline V lookup: CDR1 LNHNV, CDR2 YYDKDF (reference sequence). CDR3 in amino acids: CATSKVLGQNTEAFF. The DNA for the CDR3 is TGTGCCACCAGCAAAGTATTAGGACAGAACACTGAAGCTTTCTTT.